This is a list of T cell receptor beta chains from one sample in a study of T-cell reconstitution after alpha-beta-depleted transplantation in children. Using its own MiXCR run on the PCR reads, TCRdb lists one record per CDR3 protein. The sample has about 440,000 distinct CDR3 sequences; over 40% are singletons. Sequencing used PBMCs, obtained before TCRalphabeta/CD19-depleted stem cell transplant. The receptors were gathered from a girl aged 2 to 10 with aplastic anemia, due to receive a stem cell transplant. The CDR3 runs from the conserved cysteine through the conserved F or W. A D gene is named only where the DNA matches it firmly. A clone size is listed for some rows: how often the clone was seen (once, few, many), or a class if it is expanded.

cdr3_nt: TGCAGTGCGGACACTAGCGGGGGGGCCCCCGAGCAGTACTTC
cdr3_aa: CSADTSGGAPEQYF
j_call: TRBJ2-7
clone_size: .
v_call: TRBV20-1
d_call: TRBD2

cdr3_nt: TGTGCCAGCAGGGGGTCAGGCACAGATACGCAGTATTTT
cdr3_aa: CASRGSGTDTQYF
j_call: TRBJ2-3
clone_size: few
v_call: TRBV6-1
d_call: .

cdr3_nt: TGTGCCACCAGCGGAAAACTAGCGGGATACAATGAGCAGTTCTTC
cdr3_aa: CATSGKLAGYNEQFF
j_call: TRBJ2-1
clone_size: .
v_call: TRBV15
d_call: TRBD2

cdr3_nt: TGTGCCAGCAGGGCAACTGGGGCCCCTGGGGCCAACGTCCTGACTTTC
cdr3_aa: CASRATGAPGANVLTF
j_call: TRBJ2-6
clone_size: many
v_call: TRBV12-3/TRBV12-4
d_call: .

cdr3_nt: TGTGCCACCTCACCGGGACTAGCGGGAGGTAGCTCCTACAATGAGCAGTTCTTC
cdr3_aa: CATSPGLAGGSSYNEQFF
j_call: TRBJ2-1
clone_size: many
v_call: TRBV10-3
d_call: TRBD2

cdr3_nt: TGTGCCAGCAGCTTATCAGAACAGGGAAGAAATGAGCAGTCCTTC
cdr3_aa: CASSLSEQGRNEQSF
j_call: TRBJ2-1
clone_size: .
v_call: TRBV7-9
d_call: .

cdr3_nt: TGCAGTGCTAGTCTTGGACTAGCGGCCTACAATGAGCAGTTCTTC
cdr3_aa: CSASLGLAAYNEQFF
j_call: TRBJ2-1
clone_size: many
v_call: TRBV20-1
d_call: TRBD2

cdr3_nt: TGTGCCAGCAGTTTATTCTCGGACACCCATTCCTACGAGCAGTACTTC
cdr3_aa: CASSLFSDTHSYEQYF
j_call: TRBJ2-7
clone_size: .
v_call: TRBV28
d_call: .

cdr3_nt: TGTGCCAGCGGCACTCTAGCGGGGGTGCAGGATACGCAGTATTTT
cdr3_aa: CASGTLAGVQDTQYF
j_call: TRBJ2-3
clone_size: .
v_call: TRBV12-3/TRBV12-4
d_call: TRBD2

cdr3_nt: TGCAGTGCTAGAGATGAGTTGATTACCTATGGCTACACCTTC
cdr3_aa: CSARDELITYGYTF
j_call: TRBJ1-2
clone_size: few
v_call: TRBV20-1
d_call: .

cdr3_nt: TGTGCCAGCAGCTCAACCGGGACAGGAGTGGACTCCCACGAGCAGTACTTC
cdr3_aa: CASSSTGTGVDSHEQYF
j_call: TRBJ2-7
clone_size: .
v_call: TRBV5-5
d_call: TRBD1

cdr3_nt: TGTGCCAGCAGTTTCGGGCATCCCTCCTACGAGCAGTACTTC
cdr3_aa: CASSFGHPSYEQYF
j_call: TRBJ2-7
clone_size: once
v_call: TRBV12-3/TRBV12-4
d_call: .

cdr3_nt: TGCACCGGATCGACCCCCACTGGCGGCTACACCTTC
cdr3_aa: CTGSTPTGGYTF
j_call: TRBJ1-2
clone_size: .
v_call: TRBV29-1
d_call: .

cdr3_nt: TGTGCCAGCAGCCAAGGTGGGACAGGGGGTCGCGAGCAGTACTTC
cdr3_aa: CASSQGGTGGREQYF
j_call: TRBJ2-7
clone_size: .
v_call: TRBV4-2
d_call: TRBD1

cdr3_nt: TGCAGTGCTAGACGGGGAATGGGGAACACTGAAGCTTTCTTT
cdr3_aa: CSARRGMGNTEAFF
j_call: TRBJ1-1
clone_size: .
v_call: TRBV20-1
d_call: .

cdr3_nt: TGTGCCAGCAGCCCATCATTTAGCGGGATAAGCCACGAGCAGTACTTC
cdr3_aa: CASSPSFSGISHEQYF
j_call: TRBJ2-7
clone_size: few
v_call: TRBV9
d_call: TRBD2

cdr3_nt: TGTGCCAGCAGCTTTCGGGGGGGACCGGAGACCCAGTACTTC
cdr3_aa: CASSFRGGPETQYF
j_call: TRBJ2-5
clone_size: .
v_call: TRBV7-2
d_call: TRBD2

cdr3_nt: TGTGCCAGCAGTTTAGAGGGGGGGCGGACTAATGAAAAACTGTTTTTT
cdr3_aa: CASSLEGGRTNEKLFF
j_call: TRBJ1-4
clone_size: few
v_call: TRBV12-3/TRBV12-4
d_call: .

cdr3_nt: TGTGCCAGCAGTTTATCCCTCGGCTCCTACAATGAGCAGTTCTTC
cdr3_aa: CASSLSLGSYNEQFF
j_call: TRBJ2-1
clone_size: many
v_call: TRBV12-3/TRBV12-4
d_call: .

cdr3_nt: TGCGCCAGCAGCCGGAGTGGGGTATTCTCCGAGCAGTACTTC
cdr3_aa: CASSRSGVFSEQYF
j_call: TRBJ2-7
clone_size: .
v_call: TRBV5-1
d_call: .

cdr3_nt: TGCGGCTTAAGGGGAGGTCCCTCCTACAATGAGCAGTTCTTC
cdr3_aa: CGLRGGPSYNEQFF
j_call: TRBJ2-1
clone_size: few
v_call: TRBV20-1
d_call: .

cdr3_nt: TGTGCCAGCAGCCCGACCGGCAGGTTGGGCGAGCAGTACTTC
cdr3_aa: CASSPTGRLGEQYF
j_call: TRBJ2-7
clone_size: few
v_call: TRBV9
d_call: .